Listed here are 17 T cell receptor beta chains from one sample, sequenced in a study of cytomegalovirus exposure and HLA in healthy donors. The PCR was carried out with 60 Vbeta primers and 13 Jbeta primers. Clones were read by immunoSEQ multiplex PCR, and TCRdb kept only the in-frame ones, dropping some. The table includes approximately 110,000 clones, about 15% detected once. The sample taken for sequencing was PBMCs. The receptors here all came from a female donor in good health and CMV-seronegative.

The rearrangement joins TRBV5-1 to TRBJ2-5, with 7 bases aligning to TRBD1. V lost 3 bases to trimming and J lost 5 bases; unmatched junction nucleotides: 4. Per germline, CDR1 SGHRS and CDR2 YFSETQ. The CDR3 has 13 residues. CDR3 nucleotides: TGCGCCAGCAGCTCGACAGGGAAGGAGACCCAGTACTTC. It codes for CASSSTGKETQYF.

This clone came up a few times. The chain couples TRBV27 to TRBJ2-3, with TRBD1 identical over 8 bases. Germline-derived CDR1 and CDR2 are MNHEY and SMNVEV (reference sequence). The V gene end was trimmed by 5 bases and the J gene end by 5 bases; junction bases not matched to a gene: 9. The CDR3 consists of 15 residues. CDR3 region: CASSRPGQAIDTQYF. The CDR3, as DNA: TGTGCCAGCAGTAGACCGGGACAGGCGATAGATACGCAGTATTTT.

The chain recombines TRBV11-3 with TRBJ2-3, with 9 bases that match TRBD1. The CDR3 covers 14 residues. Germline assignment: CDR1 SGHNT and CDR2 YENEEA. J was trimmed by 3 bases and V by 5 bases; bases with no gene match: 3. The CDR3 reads CASSRTGETDTQYF. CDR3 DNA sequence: TGTGCCAGCAGCCGGACAGGGGAGACAGATACGCAGTATTTT.

The CDR3 sequence is CASSVDGRGYEQYF. As DNA, the CDR3 is TGTGCCAGCAGCGTAGACGGGAGAGGTTACGAGCAGTACTTC. This chain uses TRBV9 with TRBJ2-7, with a tentative D call TRBD2 (6 bases). Germline CDR1 SGDLS, CDR2 YYNGEE. The CDR3 runs 14 residues. Trimming took 0 bases from V and 4 from J, leaving 11 bases between them.

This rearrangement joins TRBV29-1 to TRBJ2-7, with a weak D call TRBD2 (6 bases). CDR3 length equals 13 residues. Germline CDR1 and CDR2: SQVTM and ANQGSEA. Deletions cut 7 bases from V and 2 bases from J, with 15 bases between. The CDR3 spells CSARGAGPYEQYF. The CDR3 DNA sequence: TGCAGCGCGCGCGGGGCAGGTCCCTACGAGCAGTACTTC.

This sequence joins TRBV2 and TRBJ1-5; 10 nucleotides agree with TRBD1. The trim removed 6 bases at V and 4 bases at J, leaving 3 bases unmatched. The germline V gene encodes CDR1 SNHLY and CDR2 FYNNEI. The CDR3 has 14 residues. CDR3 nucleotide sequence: TGTGCCAGCAGAGGGACAGGGGAGAATCAGCCCCAGCATTTT. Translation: CASRGTGENQPQHF. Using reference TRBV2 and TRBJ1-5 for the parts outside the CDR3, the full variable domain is EPEVTQTPSHQVTQMGQEVILRCVPISNHLYFYWYRQILGQKVEFLVSFYNNEISEKSEIFDDQFSVERPDGSNFTLKIRSTKLEDSAMYFCASRGTGENQPQHFGDGTRLSIL.

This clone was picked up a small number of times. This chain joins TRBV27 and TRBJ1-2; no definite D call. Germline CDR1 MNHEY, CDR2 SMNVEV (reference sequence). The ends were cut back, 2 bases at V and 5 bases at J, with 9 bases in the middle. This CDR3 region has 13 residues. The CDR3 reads CASSLEADYGYTF. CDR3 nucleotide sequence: TGTGCCAGCAGTTTAGAGGCAGATTATGGCTACACCTTC.

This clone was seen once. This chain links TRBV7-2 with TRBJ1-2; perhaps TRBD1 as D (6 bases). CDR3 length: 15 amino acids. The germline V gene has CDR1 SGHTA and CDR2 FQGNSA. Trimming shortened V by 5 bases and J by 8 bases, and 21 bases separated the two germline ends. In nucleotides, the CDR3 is TGTGCCAGCAGCACCCCCACACAGGGATTGAGGGGCTACACCTTC. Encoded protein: CASSTPTQGLRGYTF.

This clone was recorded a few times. CDR3 DNA sequence: TGTGCCAGCAGCTTAACTACCGGGACTACCTTTCCAGATACGCAGTATTTT. Amino acid sequence: CASSLTTGTTFPDTQYF. V and J are TRBV7-9 and TRBJ2-3; 7 positions match TRBD2. CDR3 length equals 17 residues. From germline, CDR1 is SEHNR and CDR2 FQNEAQ (reference sequence). Unmatched junction bases numbered 12, after V lost 2 bases and J lost 4 bases.

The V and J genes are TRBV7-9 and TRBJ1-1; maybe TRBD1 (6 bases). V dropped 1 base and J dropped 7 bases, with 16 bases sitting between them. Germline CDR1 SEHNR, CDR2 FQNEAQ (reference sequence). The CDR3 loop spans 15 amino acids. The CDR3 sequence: CASSLVGGTELEAFF. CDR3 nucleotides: TGTGCCAGCAGCTTAGTAGGGGGAACAGAGCTTGAAGCTTTCTTT.

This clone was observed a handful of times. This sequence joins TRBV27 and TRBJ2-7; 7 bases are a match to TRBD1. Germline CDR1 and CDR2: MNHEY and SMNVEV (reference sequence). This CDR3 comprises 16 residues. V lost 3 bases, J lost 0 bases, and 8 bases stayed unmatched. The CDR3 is CASSLVGTANSYEQYF. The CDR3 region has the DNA TGTGCCAGCAGTTTGGTCGGGACAGCCAACTCCTACGAGCAGTACTTC.

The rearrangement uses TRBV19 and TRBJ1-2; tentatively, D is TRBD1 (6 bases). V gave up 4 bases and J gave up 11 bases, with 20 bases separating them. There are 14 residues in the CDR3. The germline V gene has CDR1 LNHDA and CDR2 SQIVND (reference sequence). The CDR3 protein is CASSTPPPGQIYTF. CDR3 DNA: TGTGCCAGTAGTACCCCGCCCCCCGGACAGATTTACACCTTC.

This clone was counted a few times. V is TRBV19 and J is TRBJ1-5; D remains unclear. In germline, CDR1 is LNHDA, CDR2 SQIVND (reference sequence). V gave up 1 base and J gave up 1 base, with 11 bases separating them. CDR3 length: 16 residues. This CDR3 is CASSIVGRSSNQPQHF. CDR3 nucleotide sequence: TGTGCCAGTAGTATAGTAGGGAGGTCCAGCAATCAGCCCCAGCATTTT.

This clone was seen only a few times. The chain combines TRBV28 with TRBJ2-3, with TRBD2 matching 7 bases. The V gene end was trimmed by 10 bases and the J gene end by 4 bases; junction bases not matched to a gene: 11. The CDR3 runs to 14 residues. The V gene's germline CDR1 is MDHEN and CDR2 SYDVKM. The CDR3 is CAISETSLPDTQYF. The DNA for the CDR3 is TGTGCCATATCCGAGACTAGCTTGCCAGATACGCAGTATTTT.

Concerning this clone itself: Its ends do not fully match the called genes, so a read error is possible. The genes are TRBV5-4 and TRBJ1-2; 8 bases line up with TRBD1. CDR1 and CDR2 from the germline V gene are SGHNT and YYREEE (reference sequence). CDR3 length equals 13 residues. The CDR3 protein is CASSSGQDYGYTF. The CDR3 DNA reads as TGTGCCAGCAGCTCGGGACAGGACTACGGCTACACCTTC.

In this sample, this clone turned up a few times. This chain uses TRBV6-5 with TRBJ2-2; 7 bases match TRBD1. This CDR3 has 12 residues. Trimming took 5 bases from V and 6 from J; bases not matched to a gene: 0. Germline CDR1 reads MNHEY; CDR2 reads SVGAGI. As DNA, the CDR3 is TGTGCCAGCAGTGACAGGGCCGGGGAGCTGTTTTTT. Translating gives CASSDRAGELFF.

The CDR3 DNA reads TGTGCCAGCAGTCAAGGACAGATTAGCAATCAGCCCCAGCATTTT. It yields the protein CASSQGQISNQPQHF. The rearrangement uses TRBV2 and TRBJ1-5, with D maybe TRBD1 (6 bases). V was trimmed by 5 bases and J by 0 bases, leaving 11 bases between them. Germline V gene data show CDR1 as SNHLY and CDR2 as FYNNEI. This CDR3 is 15 amino acids long.